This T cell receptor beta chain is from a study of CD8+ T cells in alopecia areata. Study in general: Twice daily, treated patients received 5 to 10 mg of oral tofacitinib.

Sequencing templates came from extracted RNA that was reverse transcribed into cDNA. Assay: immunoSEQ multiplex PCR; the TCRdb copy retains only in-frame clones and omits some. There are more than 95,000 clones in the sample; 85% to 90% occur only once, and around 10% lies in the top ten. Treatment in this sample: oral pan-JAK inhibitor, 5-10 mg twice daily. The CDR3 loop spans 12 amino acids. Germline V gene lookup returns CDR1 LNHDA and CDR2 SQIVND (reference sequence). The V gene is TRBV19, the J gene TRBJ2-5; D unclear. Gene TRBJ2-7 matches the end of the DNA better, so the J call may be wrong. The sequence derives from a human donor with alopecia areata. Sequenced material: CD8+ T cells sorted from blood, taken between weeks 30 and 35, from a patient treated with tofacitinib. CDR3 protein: CASSGNTYEQYF. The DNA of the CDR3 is TGTGCCAGTAGTGGGAATACCTACGAGCAGTACTTC.